This TCR beta chain was sequenced in a study of OX40 agonist ivuxolimab in advanced cancers. Study-wide context: Three partial responders included one hepatocellular carcinoma patient and two cutaneous melanoma patients. Findings and caveats of the study: Still undetermined is the antigen specificity of the expanded peripheral T cells. With doses of 0.1 to 3.0 mg/kg, CD4+ and CD8+ blood T cells had undergone clonal expansion by week 6.

Some clones are missing from TCRdb's copy, which holds only in-frame ones; the method was immunoSEQ multiplex PCR. The sample includes roughly 77,000 clones, around 80% of them seen just once. Remarks on this clone: Antigen: not known.

People who had autoimmune disease history or systemic immunosuppression were excluded. The junction had 7 bases not matched to a gene; V was cut back by 1 base and J by 5 bases. The CDR3 length is 16 residues. CDR1 and CDR2 (germline): SGHDT, YYEEEE. This sample comprised CD4+ or CD8+ T cells sorted from blood, obtained in a trial of the OX40 agonist ivuxolimab. This TCR was sampled from an adult with an advanced solid tumor such as melanoma, head and neck, liver or kidney cancer. The rearrangement joins TRBV5-6 to TRBJ2-2, with 8 bases fitting TRBD2. This CDR3 reads CASSLSPTSATGELFF. DNA of the CDR3: TGTGCCAGCAGCTTGTCCCCGACTAGCGCAACCGGGGAGCTGTTTTTT.